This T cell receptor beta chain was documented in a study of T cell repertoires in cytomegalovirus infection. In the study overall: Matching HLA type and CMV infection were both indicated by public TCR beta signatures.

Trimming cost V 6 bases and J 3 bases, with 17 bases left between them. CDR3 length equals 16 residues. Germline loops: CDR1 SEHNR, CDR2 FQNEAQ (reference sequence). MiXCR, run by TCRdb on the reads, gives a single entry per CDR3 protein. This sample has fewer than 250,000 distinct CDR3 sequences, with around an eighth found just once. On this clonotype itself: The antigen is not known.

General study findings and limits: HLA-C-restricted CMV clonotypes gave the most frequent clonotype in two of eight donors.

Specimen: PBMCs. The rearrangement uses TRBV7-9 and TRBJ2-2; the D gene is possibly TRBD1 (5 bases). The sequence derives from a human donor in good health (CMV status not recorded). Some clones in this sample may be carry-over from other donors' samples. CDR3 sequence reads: CASSRSRAGYTGELFF. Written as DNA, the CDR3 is TGTGCCAGCAGTAGAAGCAGGGCCGGGTACACCGGGGAGCTGTTTTTT.